This TCR beta chain is from a study of cytomegalovirus exposure and HLA in healthy donors. Likely unrecorded immune exposures existed in these nominally healthy donors. In the PCR, 60 Vbeta and 13 Jbeta primers were used. Some clones are missing from TCRdb's copy, which holds only in-frame ones; the method was immunoSEQ multiplex PCR. The profile shows approximately 150,000 clones, around 75% of them singletons. This clone was observed a few times. Input material: PBMCs. The TCR originated in a male donor in good health and CMV-seronegative.

CDR3 protein: CASSLAMNPGQPNTEAFF. CDR3 coding DNA: TGTGCCAGCAGCTTAGCAATGAATCCGGGACAGCCGAACACTGAAGCTTTCTTT. The chain uses TRBV7-8 and TRBJ1-1; 7 bases fit TRBD1. Germline CDR1 SGHVS, CDR2 FQNEAQ. The CDR3 sequence is 18 residues long. Unmatched junction bases numbered 11, after V lost 0 bases and J lost 1 base.